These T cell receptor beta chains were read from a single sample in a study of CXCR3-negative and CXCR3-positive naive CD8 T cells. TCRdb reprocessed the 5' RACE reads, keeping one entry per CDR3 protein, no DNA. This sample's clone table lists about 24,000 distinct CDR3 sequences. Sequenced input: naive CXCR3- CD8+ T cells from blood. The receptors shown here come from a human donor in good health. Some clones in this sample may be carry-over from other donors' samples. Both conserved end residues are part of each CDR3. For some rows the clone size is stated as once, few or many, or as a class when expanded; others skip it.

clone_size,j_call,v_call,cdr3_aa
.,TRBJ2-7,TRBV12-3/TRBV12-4,CASSFRGDEQYF
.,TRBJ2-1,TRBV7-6,CASSLAVGNEQFF
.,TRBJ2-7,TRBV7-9,CASSLSGSRGYEQYF
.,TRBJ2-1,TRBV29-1,CSAGHAYNEQFF
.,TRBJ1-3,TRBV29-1,CSVRTWDRVSSGNTIYF
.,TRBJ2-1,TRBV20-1,CSARDRAGATYNEQFF
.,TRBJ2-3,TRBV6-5,CASSYGQGPDTQYF
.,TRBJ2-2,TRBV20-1,CSASGGDTGELFF
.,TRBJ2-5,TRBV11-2,CASSPRDMQETQYF
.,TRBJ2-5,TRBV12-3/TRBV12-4,CASSLRPQETQYF
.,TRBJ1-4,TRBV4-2,CASSQEGPGTVEKLFF
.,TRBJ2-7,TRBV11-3,CASSQDRGEQYF
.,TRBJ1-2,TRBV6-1,CARGNRTYGYTF
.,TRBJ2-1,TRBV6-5,CASSAGGREQFF
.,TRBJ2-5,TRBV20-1,CSASTGDAQETQYF
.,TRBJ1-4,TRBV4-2,CASSQEPDPREEKLFF
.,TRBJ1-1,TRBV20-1,CSARDLISRDVFEAFF
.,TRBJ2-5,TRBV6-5,CASRPYGDGETQYF
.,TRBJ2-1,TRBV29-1,CSVEDEGTAYNEQFF
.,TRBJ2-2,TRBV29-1,CSSSENTGELFF
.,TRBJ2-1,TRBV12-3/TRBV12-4,CASSHLGREQFF
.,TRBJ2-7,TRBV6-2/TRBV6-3,CASSYPGTTYEQYF
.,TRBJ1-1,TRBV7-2,CASSLDLGLRGQGEAFF
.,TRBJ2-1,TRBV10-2,CASSRGPGNEQFF
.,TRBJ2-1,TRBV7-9,CASSLAEDNEQFF
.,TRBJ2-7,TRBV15,CATSSDLAGAYEQYF
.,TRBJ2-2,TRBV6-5,CASSYGTSGSGELFF
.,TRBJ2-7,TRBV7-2,CASSSPPLLAGIHEQYF
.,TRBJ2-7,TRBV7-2,CASSPSSGGVSYEQYF
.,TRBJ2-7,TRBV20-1,CSASEREPHEQYF
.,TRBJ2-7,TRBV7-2,CASGPNYEQYF
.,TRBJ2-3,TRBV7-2,CASSLGTTDTQYF
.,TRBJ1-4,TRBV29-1,CSSLIIAGPNEKLFF
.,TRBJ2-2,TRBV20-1,CSARESVAVLAGELFF
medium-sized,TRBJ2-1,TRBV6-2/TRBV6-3,CASSPGLAGYNEQFF
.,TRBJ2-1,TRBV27,CASSWPFSGEQFF
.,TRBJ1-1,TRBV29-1,CSVRGAWISTEAFF
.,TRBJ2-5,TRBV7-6,CASSLFYQEPKETQYF
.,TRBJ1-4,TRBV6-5,CASSYSAITGPTNEKLFF
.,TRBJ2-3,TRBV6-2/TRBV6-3,CASNHGAGGGATSTDTQYF
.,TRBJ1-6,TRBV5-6,CASSFGQGNSPLHF
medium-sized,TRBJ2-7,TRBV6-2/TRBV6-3,CASSPTGVGGGLYEQYF
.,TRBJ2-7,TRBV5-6,CASSLPTYEQYF
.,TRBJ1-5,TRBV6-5,CASSDDRSNQPQHF
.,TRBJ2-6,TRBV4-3,CASSQGTSESGANVLTF
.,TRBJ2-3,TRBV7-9,CASSLGLAGDNLYTQYF
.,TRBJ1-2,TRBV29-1,CSVESPHWGGYTF